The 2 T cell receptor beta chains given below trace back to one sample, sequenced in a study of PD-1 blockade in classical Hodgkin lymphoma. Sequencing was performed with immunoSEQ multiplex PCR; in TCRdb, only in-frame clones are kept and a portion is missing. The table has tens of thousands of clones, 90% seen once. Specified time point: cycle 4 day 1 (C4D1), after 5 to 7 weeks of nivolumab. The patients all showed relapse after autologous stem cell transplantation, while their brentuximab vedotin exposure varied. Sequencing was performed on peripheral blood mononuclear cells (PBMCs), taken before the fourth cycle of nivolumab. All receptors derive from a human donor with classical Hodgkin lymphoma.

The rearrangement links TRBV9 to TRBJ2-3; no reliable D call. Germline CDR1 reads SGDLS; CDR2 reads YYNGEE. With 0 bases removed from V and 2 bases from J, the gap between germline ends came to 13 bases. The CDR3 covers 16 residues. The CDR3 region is CASSVGGSSNTDTQYF. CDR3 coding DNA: TGTGCCAGCAGCGTAGGTGGTAGCTCCAACACAGATACGCAGTATTTT.

CDR3 sequence (DNA): TGTGCCAGCAGTTTACCACACGGCTCTGGAAACACCATATATTTT. It encodes CASSLPHGSGNTIYF. This chain uses TRBV28 with TRBJ1-3; D is unclear. Trimming took off 2 bases at V and 0 bases at J, with 8 bases between the two ends. Germline loops: CDR1 MDHEN, CDR2 SYDVKM. The CDR3 runs to 15 residues. The complete variable domain, with remaining parts taken from reference TRBV28 and TRBJ1-3, reads DVKVTQSSRYLVKRTGEKVFLECVQDMDHENMFWYRQDPGLGLRLIYFSYDVKMKEKGDIPEGYSVSREKKERFSLILESASTNQTSMYLCASSLPHGSGNTIYFGEGSWLTVV.